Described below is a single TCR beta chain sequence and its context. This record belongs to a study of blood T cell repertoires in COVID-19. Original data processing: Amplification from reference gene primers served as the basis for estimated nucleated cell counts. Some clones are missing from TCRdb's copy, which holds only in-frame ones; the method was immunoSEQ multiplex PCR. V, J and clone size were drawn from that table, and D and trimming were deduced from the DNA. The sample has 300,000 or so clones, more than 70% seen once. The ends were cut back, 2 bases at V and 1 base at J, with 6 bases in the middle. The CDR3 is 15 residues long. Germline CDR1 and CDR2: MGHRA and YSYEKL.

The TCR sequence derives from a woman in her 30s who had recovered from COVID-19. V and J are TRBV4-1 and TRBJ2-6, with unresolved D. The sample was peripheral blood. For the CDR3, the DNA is TGCGCCAGCAGCCAAATCACTTCTGGGGCCAACGTCCTGACTTTC. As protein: CASSQITSGANVLTF.